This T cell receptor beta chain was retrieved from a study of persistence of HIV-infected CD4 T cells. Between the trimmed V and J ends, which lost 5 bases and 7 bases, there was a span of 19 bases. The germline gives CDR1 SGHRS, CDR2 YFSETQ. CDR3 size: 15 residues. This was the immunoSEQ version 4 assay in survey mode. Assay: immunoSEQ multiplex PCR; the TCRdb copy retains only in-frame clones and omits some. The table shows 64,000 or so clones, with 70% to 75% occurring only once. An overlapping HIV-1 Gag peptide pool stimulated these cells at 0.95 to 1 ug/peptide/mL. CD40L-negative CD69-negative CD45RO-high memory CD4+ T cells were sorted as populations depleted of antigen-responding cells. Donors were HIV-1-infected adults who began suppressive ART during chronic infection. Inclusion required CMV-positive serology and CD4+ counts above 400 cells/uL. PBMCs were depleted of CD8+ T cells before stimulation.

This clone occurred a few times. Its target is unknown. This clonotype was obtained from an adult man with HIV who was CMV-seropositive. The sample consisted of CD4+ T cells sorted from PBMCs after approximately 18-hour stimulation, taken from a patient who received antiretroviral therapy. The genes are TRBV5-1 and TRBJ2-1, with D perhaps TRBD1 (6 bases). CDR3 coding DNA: TGCGCCAGCAGTCCAGGGGCCGATTCGTGGAATGAGCAGTTCTTC. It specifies CASSPGADSWNEQFF.